The 28 T cell receptor beta chains given below trace back to one sample, sequenced in a study of blood T cells in healthy people across ages. A second PCR, run for about 7 to 11 cycles, used a sample-barcoded 5' primer plus a J-beta primer mix. Using its own MiXCR run on the 5' RACE reads, TCRdb lists one record per CDR3 protein. The table has roughly 800,000 distinct CDR3 sequences, roughly 25% seen once. The sample was also linked to a second study, of T cells of mothers and their children.

The sequenced sample was blood. The receptors were sampled from a boy younger than 18 in good health.

Notes on this clonotype: The junction and the germline gene differ at one end; a read error may be behind it. The V call is TRBV7-2, the J call TRBJ1-1; D gene uncertain. The CDR3 sequence is 14 residues long. CDR1 SGHTA and CDR2 FQGNSA come from the germline V gene. The CDR3 sequence is CASSLGPGNSEAFF. In nucleotides, the CDR3 is TGTGCCAGCAGCTTAGGTCCCGGGAACTCTGAAGCTTTCTTT. Full variable domain (outside the CDR3, taken from reference TRBV7-2 and TRBJ1-1): GAGVSQSPSNKVTEKGKDVELRCDPISGHTALYWYRQSLGQGLEFLIYFQGNSAPDKSGLPSDRFSAERTGGSVSTLTIQRTQQEDSAVYLCASSLGPGNSEAFFGQGTRLTVV.

The sample holds a few counts of this clonotype. The genes are TRBV6-2 or TRBV6-3 and TRBJ2-7; D gene unclear. V was clipped by 0 bases and J by 3 bases, with 15 bases between them. This CDR3 contains 16 residues. Germline CDR1 MNHEY, CDR2 SVGEGT. CDR3 amino acids: CASSYSEEKPYYEQYF. CDR3 coding DNA: TGTGCCAGCAGTTACTCCGAGGAGAAGCCCTACTACGAGCAGTACTTC.

The rearrangement links TRBV3-1 to TRBJ2-7; D gene unclear. This CDR3 is 12 amino acids long. The germline V gene encodes CDR1 LGHDT and CDR2 YNNKEL (reference sequence). V lost 1 base and J 7 bases, leaving 8 bases between the germline ends. The CDR3 bases are TGTGCCAGCAGCCAAGCGGGTGGGGAGCAGTACTTC. Its protein is CASSQAGGEQYF.

This chain's CDR3 is CASSYEGAWGNEQFF. For the CDR3, the DNA is TGTGCCAGCAGTTACGAGGGGGCCTGGGGCAATGAGCAGTTCTTC. The chain recombines TRBV6-2 or TRBV6-3 with TRBJ2-5; 7 bases are a match to TRBD1. Matching the DNA end better, TRBJ2-1 makes the J call doubtful. Germline loops: CDR1 MNHEY, CDR2 SVGEGT. This CDR3 comprises 15 residues.

The chain joins TRBV7-3 to TRBJ2-5; 8 nucleotides align to TRBD1. The DNA end is more similar to TRBJ2-1, so the J call may be wrong. Per germline, CDR1 SGHTA and CDR2 FQGTGA. The CDR3 totals 15 residues. The CDR3 sequence: CASSSGGTGDNEQFF. Here the CDR3 DNA reads TGTGCCAGCAGCTCGGGTGGGACAGGTGATAATGAGCAGTTCTTC.

The rearrangement links TRBV28 to TRBJ1-1; TRBD1 is a possible D gene (6 bases). V was trimmed by 6 bases and J by 4 bases, leaving 18 bases between them. CDR3 length equals 15 residues. Per germline, CDR1 MDHEN and CDR2 SYDVKM. For the CDR3, the DNA is TGTGCCAGCAGCGCTTACCGGGGGGCAAGCACTGAAGCTTTCTTT. This gives the protein CASSAYRGASTEAFF.

V gene TRBV4-2 combines with J gene TRBJ2-1; D unresolved. The CDR3 is 15 amino acids. Germline assignment: CDR1 LGHNA and CDR2 YNFKEQ. Trimming removed 2 bases from V and 6 bases from J, with 14 bases in between. Here the CDR3 reads CASSQLQGKGNEQFF. CDR3 DNA sequence: TGTGCCAGCAGCCAACTCCAAGGGAAGGGCAATGAGCAGTTCTTC.

The chain employs TRBV7-2 and TRBJ2-5, with TRBD2 matching over 11 bases. CDR1 is SGHTA, CDR2 FQGNSA, per germline. The CDR3 totals 15 residues. The V segment lost 5 bases and the J segment 9 bases; nucleotides outside the gene matches: 11. The CDR3 DNA follows: TGTGCCAGCAGCACGACTAGCGGGGAACTTTGGGCCCAGTACTTC. It yields the protein CASSTTSGELWAQYF.

This chain uses TRBV5-1 with TRBJ2-4, with 8 nucleotides matching TRBD1. The CDR3 has 17 amino acids. V gave up 0 bases and J gave up 0 bases; unmatched junction bases: 5. The germline gives CDR1 SGHRS, CDR2 YFSETQ. CDR3 sequence reads: CASSLGETGAAKNIQYF. The DNA for the CDR3 is TGCGCCAGCAGCTTGGGAGAGACAGGGGCAGCCAAAAACATTCAGTACTTC.

The genes are TRBV10-3 and TRBJ1-5; D gene ambiguous. CDR1 and CDR2 from the germline V gene are ENHRY and SYGVKD. The V end lost 4 bases, the J end lost 0 bases, and 10 bases lay between the germline ends. The CDR3 loop spans 15 amino acids. CDR3 bases: TGTGCCATCAGTGCCCATGGAGATAGCAATCAGCCCCAGCATTTT. Protein: CAISAHGDSNQPQHF.

This clonotype was seen a handful of times. The chain links TRBV2 to TRBJ2-1, with D possibly matching TRBD1 (5 bases). Germline values: CDR1 SNHLY, CDR2 FYNNEI. Trimming left V 3 bases short and J 8 bases short, with 5 bases between. The CDR3 totals 11 residues. The CDR3 sequence is CASSDRDEQFF. CDR3 sequence (DNA): TGTGCCAGCAGTGACAGGGATGAGCAGTTCTTC.

This clonotype has a handful of counts. This chain uses TRBV20-1 with TRBJ2-1, with TRBD1 matching 7 bases. J was trimmed by 4 bases and V by 0 bases; bases with no gene match: 12. CDR1 and CDR2 (germline): DFQATT, SNEGSKA (reference sequence). CDR3 length equals 17 residues. The CDR3 coding sequence is TGCAGTGCTAGAGACCCTCAAGGGACAGCGGAATACAATGAGCAGTTCTTC. It yields the protein CSARDPQGTAEYNEQFF.

The chain uses TRBV29-1 and TRBJ2-3; a possible D gene is TRBD2 (6 bases). V was trimmed by 7 bases and J by 6 bases, leaving 17 bases between them. Germline V gene data show CDR1 as SQVTM and CDR2 as ANQGSEA. The CDR3 runs 13 residues. The CDR3 region has the DNA TGCAGCGCCCGGGAGTTAAGTGGGGATACGCAGTATTTT. Protein sequence: CSARELSGDTQYF.

This clonotype was found many times. V usage is TRBV12-5 and J usage is TRBJ2-7; D is uncertain. This CDR3 comprises 12 residues. Germline V lookup: CDR1 LGHNT, CDR2 FRNRAP. The V gene lost 5 bases and the J gene lost 6 bases, with 11 bases spanning the gap. CDR3 sequence reads: CASGPTNAEQYF. In DNA form, the CDR3 reads TGTGCTAGTGGTCCCACCAACGCCGAGCAGTACTTC.

The V gene is TRBV20-1, the J gene TRBJ1-1, with D uncertain. Germline V gene lookup returns CDR1 DFQATT and CDR2 SNEGSKA (reference sequence). This CDR3 spans 14 amino acids. The germline V and J ends were trimmed by 5 bases and 3 bases, with 16 bases remaining between them. CDR3 DNA: TGCAGTGCTGGAAGCGGCGGGAGGGACACTGAAGCTTTCTTT. Translating gives CSAGSGGRDTEAFF.

This chain links TRBV7-2 with TRBJ1-2; D is possibly TRBD1 (6 bases). V was clipped by 3 bases and J by 8 bases, with 19 bases between them. The CDR3 is made up of 15 amino acids. The germline V gene has CDR1 SGHTA and CDR2 FQGNSA. CDR3 sequence (DNA): TGTGCCAGCAGCTTTTACGGGGCCGGGACACGAGGCTACACCTTC. This encodes CASSFYGAGTRGYTF.

This clonotype was counted only a few times. The CDR3 loop is CASSLDPLNAYGYTF. The CDR3, as DNA: TGTGCCAGCAGCTTGGACCCTCTCAACGCGTATGGCTACACCTTC. This chain joins TRBV9 and TRBJ1-2; D gene ambiguous. This CDR3 has 15 residues. Germline CDR1 and CDR2: SGDLS and YYNGEE. Trimming took 4 bases from V and 5 from J, leaving 18 bases between them.

The rearrangement uses TRBV6-2 or TRBV6-3 and TRBJ2-1; 7 bases fit TRBD2. Germline V gene data show CDR1 as MNHEY and CDR2 as SVGEGT. V shed 4 bases, J shed 6 bases, and the junction held 9 bases outside the gene matches. The CDR3 is made up of 15 amino acids. CDR3 region: CASSSAAGALNEQFF. The CDR3 coding sequence is TGTGCCAGCAGTTCCGCGGCGGGAGCACTCAATGAGCAGTTCTTC.

The gene calls are TRBV7-3 and TRBJ2-2; D is undetermined. The CDR3 consists of 13 residues. V lost 9 bases and J lost 7, with 15 bases in between. Germline CDR1 reads SGHTA; CDR2 reads FQGTGA. CDR3 sequence: CASRPGYGGELFF. The CDR3 DNA is TGTGCCAGTAGACCGGGTTACGGCGGGGAGCTGTTTTTT.

Only a few counts were recorded for this clonotype. The J gene is TRBJ1-2, the V gene TRBV24-1, with TRBD1 matching 8 bases. In germline, CDR1 is KGHDR, CDR2 SFDVKD. Trimming cost V 3 bases and J 8 bases; bases outside gene matches: 10. The CDR3 totals 15 residues. CDR3 protein: CATSDGMTGDDGYTF. DNA of the CDR3: TGTGCCACCAGTGATGGCATGACAGGGGACGACGGCTACACCTTC.

This clonotype was seen a few times. The V call is TRBV7-8, the J call TRBJ1-2, with 7 nucleotides matching TRBD1. There are 13 residues in the CDR3. Germline V gene lookup returns CDR1 SGHVS and CDR2 FQNEAQ. Germline trimming cut 3 bases from V and 7 bases from J; bases unmatched to any gene: 5. The CDR3 spells CASSFRDSRGYTF. The CDR3, as DNA: TGTGCCAGCAGCTTCCGGGACAGCCGTGGCTACACCTTC.

This clonotype was seen a handful of times. V gene TRBV2 combines with J gene TRBJ1-4; D is unclear. V was pared by 5 bases and J by 4 bases, with 14 bases between. Germline values: CDR1 SNHLY, CDR2 FYNNEI. This CDR3 has 15 amino acids. The CDR3 reads CASSPLGRINEKLFF. Written as DNA, the CDR3 is TGTGCCAGCAGTCCCTTAGGACGGATTAATGAAAAACTGTTTTTT. Drawing the rest from reference TRBV2 and TRBJ1-4, the complete variable domain is EPEVTQTPSHQVTQMGQEVILRCVPISNHLYFYWYRQILGQKVEFLVSFYNNEISEKSEIFDDQFSVERPDGSNFTLKIRSTKLEDSAMYFCASSPLGRINEKLFFGSGTQLSVL.

This clonotype was seen more than once but under ten times. The V call is TRBV5-4, the J call TRBJ2-3, with 7 bases identical to TRBD1. This CDR3 is built from 13 residues. With V trimmed by 3 bases and J by 6 bases, 4 bases remained unmatched. CDR1 SGHNT and CDR2 YYREEE come from the germline V gene (reference sequence). CDR3 DNA: TGTGCCAGCAGCTGGGGGACAGTTGATACGCAGTATTTT. Its protein is CASSWGTVDTQYF.

This clonotype was seen a handful of times. The rearrangement joins TRBV12-3 or TRBV12-4 to TRBJ2-1, with TRBD1 matching 8 bases. V shed 4 bases and J 4 bases; nucleotides not matched to a gene: 12. This CDR3 spans 17 amino acids. The CDR3 DNA reads TGTGCCAGCAGTTCAAACAGGGGGAGGAAGGGGTACAATGAGCAGTTCTTC. Translating gives CASSSNRGRKGYNEQFF.

The chain uses TRBV7-3 and TRBJ1-1; D is uncertain. The V gene's germline CDR1 is SGHTA and CDR2 FQGTGA. Trimming left V 2 bases short and J 5 bases short, with 12 bases between. There are 14 residues in the CDR3. CDR3 sequence reads: CASSLVHKSTEAFF. CDR3 nucleotide sequence: TGTGCCAGCAGCTTAGTCCACAAGTCTACTGAAGCTTTCTTT. Together with reference TRBV7-3 and TRBJ1-1, the CDR3 gives the full variable domain: GAGVSQTPSNKVTEKGKYVELRCDPISGHTALYWYRQSLGQGPEFLIYFQGTGAADDSGLPNDRFFAVRPEGSVSTLKIQRTERGDSAVYLCASSLVHKSTEAFFGQGTRLTVV.

The table lists this clonotype with a few counts. The chain uses TRBV7-2 and TRBJ1-4; 9 bases map to TRBD1. With V trimmed by 1 base and J by 8 bases, 14 bases remained unmatched. Per germline, CDR1 SGHTA and CDR2 FQGNSA. This CDR3 contains 18 residues. In DNA form, the CDR3 reads TGTGCCAGCAGCTTAGATCCGGGACAGGGACGAGAAGGCGAAAAACTGTTTTTT. This translates into CASSLDPGQGREGEKLFF.

This clonotype showed up many times. The J gene is TRBJ1-2, the V gene TRBV28; D perhaps matches TRBD1 (5 bases). With 6 bases removed from V and 7 bases from J, the gap between germline ends came to 18 bases. The CDR3 runs to 14 residues. In germline, CDR1 is MDHEN, CDR2 SYDVKM. CDR3 in amino acids: CASSPVEGRRGYTF. The CDR3 bases are TGTGCCAGCAGCCCCGTGGAGGGGAGGCGTGGCTACACCTTC.

This clonotype has just a few counts. This rearrangement joins TRBV20-1 to TRBJ1-5, with D tentatively TRBD1 (5 bases). The germline V gene encodes CDR1 DFQATT and CDR2 SNEGSKA (reference sequence). This CDR3 is built from 13 residues. Trimming shortened V by 7 bases and J by 5 bases, and 15 bases separated the two germline ends. This CDR3 reads CSGAGTADQPQHF. In DNA, the CDR3 is TGCAGTGGGGCCGGGACGGCCGATCAGCCCCAGCATTTT.